A single sample is the source of the 15 T cell receptor beta chains below, sequenced in a study of yellow fever vaccine responses in identical twins. From the RT-PCR reads, TCRdb called clonotypes with MiXCR, one entry per CDR3 protein. The sample shows about 13,000 distinct CDR3 sequences, about four fifths of them seen only once. The sample consisted of T cells from blood (PBMCs), unsorted or a sorted subset (not recorded which), taken before or after yellow fever vaccination (not recorded which). These receptor sequences come from a woman aged 18-35 years who received the yellow fever vaccine.

This chain uses TRBV18 with TRBJ1-1; D unresolved. The V end was cut by 1 base, the J end by 1 base, with 10 bases between. CDR3 length: 15 amino acids. Germline V gene data show CDR1 as KGHSH and CDR2 as LQKENI. DNA for the CDR3: TGTGCCAGCTCACCACGGGAGGGATCGAACACTGAAGCTTTCTTT. Translation gives CASSPREGSNTEAFF.

The chain recombines TRBV19 with TRBJ2-3; D may correspond to TRBD1 or TRBD2 (5 bases each). This CDR3 is built from 16 residues. Trimming left V 6 bases short and J 6 bases short, with 22 bases between. Germline V gene data show CDR1 as LNHDA and CDR2 as SQIVND (reference sequence). CDR3 sequence (DNA): TGTGCCAGTAGGCCTACAGGCAGGGACCTACGGGATACGCAGTATTTT. This codes for CASRPTGRDLRDTQYF.

V and J are TRBV2 and TRBJ2-7; D might be TRBD1 (6 bases). V was cut by 5 bases and J by 0 bases, with 20 bases left in between. CDR1 and CDR2 (germline): SNHLY, FYNNEI. The CDR3 runs 17 residues. In DNA form, the CDR3 reads TGTGCCAGCAGTACACACCAGGGGCAGGTCGACTCCTACGAGCAGTACTTC. Translated: CASSTHQGQVDSYEQYF.

The chain is built from TRBV18 and TRBJ2-5, with 10 positions matching TRBD2. V trimming: 0 bases; J trimming: 6 bases; junction bases outside the gene matches: 19. CDR3 length equals 20 residues. CDR1 and CDR2 from the germline V gene are KGHSH and LQKENI. The CDR3 sequence: CASSPPSPSGLAGALKTQYF. CDR3 sequence (DNA): TGTGCCAGCTCACCACCGAGTCCCTCGGGTCTAGCGGGAGCATTGAAGACCCAGTACTTC.

The rearrangement joins TRBV19 to TRBJ2-2, with TRBD1 matching over 7 bases. The CDR3 is made up of 14 amino acids. Germline V gene lookup returns CDR1 LNHDA and CDR2 SQIVND (reference sequence). J was trimmed by 6 bases and V by 6 bases; bases with no gene match: 7. This CDR3 reads CASSPGTVSGELFF. The CDR3 nucleotides are TGTGCCAGTAGCCCCGGGACAGTATCCGGGGAGCTGTTTTTT.

The chain carries TRBV7-6 and TRBJ2-1; D is uncertain. The CDR3 is 13 amino acids. Germline V gives CDR1 SGHVS, CDR2 FNYEAQ. V was cut by 0 bases and J by 3 bases, with 3 bases left in between. CDR3 sequence reads: CASSLAIYNEQFF. The CDR3 DNA is TGTGCCAGCAGCTTAGCGATCTACAATGAGCAGTTCTTC.

The chain couples TRBV11-3 to TRBJ2-2, with D tentatively TRBD2 (5 bases). Trimming pared 5 bases from V and 2 bases from J, leaving 9 bases between. The CDR3 spans 14 residues. Germline V gene data show CDR1 as SGHNT and CDR2 as YENEEA. The CDR3 region is CASSPDSNTGELFF. In nucleotides, the CDR3 is TGTGCCAGCAGCCCGGACTCAAACACCGGGGAGCTGTTTTTT.

The chain combines TRBV11-2 with TRBJ2-7; D tentatively reads TRBD1 or TRBD2 (5 bases each). Germline CDR1 is SGHAT and CDR2 is FQNNGV. This CDR3 is built from 11 residues. Trimming took off 8 bases at V and 4 bases at J, with 9 bases between the two ends. Here the CDR3 DNA reads TGTGCCAGCCGGGGCAAGTACGAGCAGTACTTC. Protein sequence: CASRGKYEQYF.

V is TRBV2 and J is TRBJ2-3; no clear D. V gave up 2 bases and J gave up 7 bases, with 7 bases separating them. Per germline, CDR1 SNHLY and CDR2 FYNNEI. CDR3 length: 12 residues. CDR3 in DNA: TGTGCCAGCAGTGAACGAGCATATACGCAGTATTTT. Residues: CASSERAYTQYF.

On this clonotype: At one boundary the junction diverges from the germline segment, which might be a read error. This chain connects TRBV7-3 to TRBJ1-1, with a weak D call TRBD1 (5 bases). Germline CDR1 SGHTA, CDR2 FQGTGA. The CDR3 spans 15 residues. The CDR3 DNA follows: TGTGCCAGCAGCCTAACTAGGGGCCTGAACACTGAAGCTTTCTTT. It specifies CASSLTRGLNTEAFF.

The chain employs TRBV29-1 and TRBJ2-1; 7 positions match TRBD2. V lost 7 bases, J lost 4 bases, and 4 bases stayed unmatched. Germline CDR1 and CDR2: SQVTM and ANQGSEA. This CDR3 has 12 amino acids. As DNA, the CDR3 is TGCAGCGCTCGGACTAGTTACAATGAGCAGTTCTTC. It encodes CSARTSYNEQFF.

The J gene is TRBJ2-7, the V gene TRBV2; TRBD2 matches at 8 bases. V lost 3 bases and J lost 3; bases outside the gene matches: 10. The CDR3 has 16 amino acids. Germline values: CDR1 SNHLY, CDR2 FYNNEI. The CDR3: CASSDPFRGGSYEQYF. Here the CDR3 DNA reads TGTGCCAGCAGTGACCCCTTTCGCGGGGGGAGCTACGAGCAGTACTTC. Combining the CDR3 with reference TRBV2 and TRBJ2-7 gives the whole variable domain EPEVTQTPSHQVTQMGQEVILRCVPISNHLYFYWYRQILGQKVEFLVSFYNNEISEKSEIFDDQFSVERPDGSNFTLKIRSTKLEDSAMYFCASSDPFRGGSYEQYFGPGTRLTVT.

The chain links TRBV12-3 or TRBV12-4 to TRBJ2-2; D is unresolved. With 6 bases removed from V and 5 bases from J, the gap between germline ends came to 10 bases. The CDR3 is 13 amino acids. CDR3 coding DNA: TGTGCCAGCAGAACTGGGCCAACCGGGGAGCTGTTTTTT. It is translated as CASRTGPTGELFF.

This sequence joins TRBV14 and TRBJ2-7; 8 positions agree with TRBD1. The CDR3 totals 14 residues. From germline, CDR1 is SGHDN and CDR2 FVKESK. The J segment lost 2 bases and the V segment lost 4 bases, leaving 4 bases of the junction unmatched. CDR3 region: CASSRGQAAYEQYF. The CDR3 nucleotides are TGTGCCAGCAGCCGGGGACAGGCCGCCTACGAGCAGTACTTC.

Only one count was recorded for this clonotype. The chain uses TRBV6-1 and TRBJ1-2, with 8 bases lining up with TRBD1. The trim removed 7 bases at V and 4 bases at J, leaving 17 bases unmatched. Germline CDR1 reads MNHNS; CDR2 reads SASEGT. This CDR3 region has 17 residues. DNA for the CDR3: TGTGCCAGCAAGCCGTTGGGTGATACAGGGGGTTCCTATGGCTACACCTTC. This translates into CASKPLGDTGGSYGYTF.